The 2 T cell receptor beta chains listed next were all sequenced from one sample in a study of T cell responses to AZD1222 COVID-19 vaccine. Sequencing used immunoSEQ multiplex PCR; TCRdb keeps in-frame clones, though not all of them. The table lists approximately 140,000 clones, around 90% of them singletons, with 5.5% to 6.5% in the top ten. This material consisted of peripheral blood, taken on day 0 of AZD1222 vaccination. The source of these receptors is an adult in good health.

The chain couples TRBV6-5 to TRBJ1-5; D gene unclear. The germline V and J ends were trimmed by 2 bases and 6 bases, with 5 bases remaining between them. Germline lookup yields CDR1 MNHEY and CDR2 SVGAGI. This CDR3 has 12 residues. This CDR3 is CASSYIGQPQHF. CDR3 sequence (DNA): TGTGCCAGCAGTTACATAGGTCAGCCCCAGCATTTT.

The chain links TRBV13 to TRBJ1-1; the match to TRBD1 covers 7 bases. Losses at the gene ends were 9 bases for V and 0 bases for J; bases not matched to a gene: 10. The CDR3 length is 15 residues. Per the germline V gene, CDR1 is PRHDT and CDR2 is FYEKMQ (reference sequence). Here the CDR3 reads CASTPFGTVNTEAFF. The CDR3 DNA is TGTGCCAGTACCCCCTTCGGGACAGTGAACACTGAAGCTTTCTTT.